This T cell receptor beta chain was obtained from a study of beta chain features in type 1 diabetes. Germline V gene lookup returns CDR1 SGHRS and CDR2 YFSETQ. The CDR3 spans 13 residues. V was clipped by 2 bases and J by 8 bases, with 11 bases between them. Sequenced material consisted of expressed TCRB transcripts (all of the isolated RNA was reverse transcribed). Clones were read by immunoSEQ multiplex PCR, and TCRdb kept only the in-frame ones, dropping some. The sample has 970,000 or so clones, about a sixth seen once; the top ten hold around 0.02%. This clonotype was obtained from a woman between 18 and 29 years old in good health. Sequenced input: naive CD4+ T cells from blood. The chain combines TRBV5-1 with TRBJ2-4; D gene unclear. The CDR3 loop is CASSFNQKDIQYF. The DNA of the CDR3 is TGCGCCAGCAGCTTCAATCAGAAGGACATTCAGTACTTC.